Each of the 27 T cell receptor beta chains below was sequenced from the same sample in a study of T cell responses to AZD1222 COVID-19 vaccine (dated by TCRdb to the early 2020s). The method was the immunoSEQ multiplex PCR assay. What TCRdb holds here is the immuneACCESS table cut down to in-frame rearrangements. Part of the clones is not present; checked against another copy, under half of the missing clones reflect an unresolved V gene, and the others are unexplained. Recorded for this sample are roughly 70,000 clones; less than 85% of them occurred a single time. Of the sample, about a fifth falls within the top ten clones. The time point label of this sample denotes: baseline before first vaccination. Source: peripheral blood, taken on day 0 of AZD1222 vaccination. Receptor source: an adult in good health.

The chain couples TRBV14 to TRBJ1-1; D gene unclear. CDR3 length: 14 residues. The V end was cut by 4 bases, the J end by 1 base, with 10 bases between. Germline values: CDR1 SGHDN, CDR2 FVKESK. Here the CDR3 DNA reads TGTGCCAGCAGCCTCGACTCCTGGAACACTGAAGCTTTCTTT. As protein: CASSLDSWNTEAFF.

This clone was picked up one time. The CDR3 reads CASSLTEDSGNTIYF. The CDR3 bases are TGTGCCAGCTCACTAACCGAGGACTCTGGAAACACCATATATTTT. The gene calls are TRBV18 and TRBJ1-3; D uncertain. The V end was cut by 4 bases, the J end by 0 bases, with 10 bases between. Germline CDR1 is KGHSH and CDR2 is LQKENI. The CDR3 runs 15 residues.

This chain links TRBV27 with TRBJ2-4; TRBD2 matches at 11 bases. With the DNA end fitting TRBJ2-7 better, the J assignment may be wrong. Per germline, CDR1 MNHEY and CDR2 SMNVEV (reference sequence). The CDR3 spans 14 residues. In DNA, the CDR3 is TGTGCCAGCAGTTTGGGGACTAGCGGTTACGAGCAGTACTTC. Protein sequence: CASSLGTSGYEQYF.

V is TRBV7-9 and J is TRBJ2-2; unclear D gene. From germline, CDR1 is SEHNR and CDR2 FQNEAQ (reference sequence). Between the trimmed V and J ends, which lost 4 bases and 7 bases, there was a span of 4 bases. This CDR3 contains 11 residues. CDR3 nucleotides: TGTGCCAGCAGCTGGGTCGGGGAGCTGTTTTTT. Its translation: CASSWVGELFF.

This chain's CDR3 is CASSSPKGGASYGYTF. The CDR3 DNA reads TGTGCCAGCAGCTCACCGAAAGGGGGCGCGAGCTATGGCTACACCTTC. The chain carries TRBV5-4 and TRBJ1-2; TRBD1 agrees at 7 bases. CDR1 is SGHNT, CDR2 YYREEE, per germline (reference sequence). With V trimmed by 3 bases and J by 4 bases, 12 bases remained unmatched. This CDR3 has 16 amino acids.

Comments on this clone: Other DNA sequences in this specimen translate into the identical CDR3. CDR3: CASSSGPNTEAFF. The CDR3 DNA follows: TGTGCCAGCAGTTCCGGCCCGAACACTGAAGCTTTCTTT. The chain couples TRBV12-3 or TRBV12-4 to TRBJ1-1, with D unresolved. The CDR3 has 13 amino acids. V was trimmed by 4 bases and J by 1 base, leaving 7 bases between them.

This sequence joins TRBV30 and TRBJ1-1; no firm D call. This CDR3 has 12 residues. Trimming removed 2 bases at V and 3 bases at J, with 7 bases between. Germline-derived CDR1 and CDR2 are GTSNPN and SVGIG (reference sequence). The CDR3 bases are TGTGCCTGGAGTAGGAGGGACACTGAAGCTTTCTTT. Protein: CAWSRRDTEAFF.

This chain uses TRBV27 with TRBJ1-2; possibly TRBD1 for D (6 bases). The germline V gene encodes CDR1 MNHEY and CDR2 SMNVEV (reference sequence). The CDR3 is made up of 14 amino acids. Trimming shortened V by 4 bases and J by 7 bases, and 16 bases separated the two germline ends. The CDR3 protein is CASSSRTVPFGYTF. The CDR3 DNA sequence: TGTGCCAGCAGTTCCCGGACAGTCCCTTTTGGCTACACCTTC.

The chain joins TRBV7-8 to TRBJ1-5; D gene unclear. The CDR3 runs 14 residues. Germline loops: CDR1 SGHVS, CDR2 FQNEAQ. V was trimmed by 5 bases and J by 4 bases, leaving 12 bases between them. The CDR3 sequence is CASSRGVLNQPQHF. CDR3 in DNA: TGTGCCAGCAGCCGCGGCGTATTGAATCAGCCCCAGCATTTT.

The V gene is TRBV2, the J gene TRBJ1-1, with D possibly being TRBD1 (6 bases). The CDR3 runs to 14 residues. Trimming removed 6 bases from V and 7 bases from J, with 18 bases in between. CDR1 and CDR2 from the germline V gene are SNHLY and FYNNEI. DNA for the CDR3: TGTGCCAGCAGCCGAGAGACAGGTTCGAGTGAAGCTTTCTTT. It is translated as CASSRETGSSEAFF.

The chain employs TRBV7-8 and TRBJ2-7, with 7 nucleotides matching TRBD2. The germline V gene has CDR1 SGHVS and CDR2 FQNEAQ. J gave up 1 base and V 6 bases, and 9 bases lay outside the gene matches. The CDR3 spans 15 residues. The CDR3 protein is CASRKRAGASYEQYF. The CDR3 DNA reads TGTGCCAGCAGGAAGAGGGCGGGAGCTTCCTACGAGCAGTACTTC.

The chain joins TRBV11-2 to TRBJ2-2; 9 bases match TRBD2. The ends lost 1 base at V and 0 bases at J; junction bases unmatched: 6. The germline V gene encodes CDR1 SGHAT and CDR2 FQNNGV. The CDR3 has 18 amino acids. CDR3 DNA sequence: TGTGCCAGCAGCTTAGTAGTGCCTAGCGGGACGAACACCGGGGAGCTGTTTTTT. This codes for CASSLVVPSGTNTGELFF.

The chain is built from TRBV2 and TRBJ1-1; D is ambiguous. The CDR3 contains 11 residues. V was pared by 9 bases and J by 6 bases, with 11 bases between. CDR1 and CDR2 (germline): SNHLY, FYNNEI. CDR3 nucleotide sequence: TGTGCCAGTGGATCCGTCTCTGAAGCTTTCTTT. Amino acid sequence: CASGSVSEAFF. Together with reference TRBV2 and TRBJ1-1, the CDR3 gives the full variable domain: EPEVTQTPSHQVTQMGQEVILRCVPISNHLYFYWYRQILGQKVEFLVSFYNNEISEKSEIFDDQFSVERPDGSNFTLKIRSTKLEDSAMYFCASGSVSEAFFGQGTRLTVV.

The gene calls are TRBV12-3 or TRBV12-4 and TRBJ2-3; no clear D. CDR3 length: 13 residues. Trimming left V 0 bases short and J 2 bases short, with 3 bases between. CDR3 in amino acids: CASSLAPTDTQYF. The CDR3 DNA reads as TGTGCCAGCAGTTTAGCCCCCACAGATACGCAGTATTTT.

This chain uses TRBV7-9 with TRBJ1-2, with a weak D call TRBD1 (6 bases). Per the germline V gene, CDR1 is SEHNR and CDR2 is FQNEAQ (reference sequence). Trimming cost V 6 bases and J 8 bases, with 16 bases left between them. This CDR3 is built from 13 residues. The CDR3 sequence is CASRPQGSQGYTF. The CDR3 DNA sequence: TGTGCCAGCAGGCCTCAGGGGAGTCAAGGCTACACCTTC.

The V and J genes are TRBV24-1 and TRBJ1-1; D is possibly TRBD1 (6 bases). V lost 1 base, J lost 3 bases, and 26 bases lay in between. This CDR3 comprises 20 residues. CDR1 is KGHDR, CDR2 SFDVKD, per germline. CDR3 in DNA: TGTGCCACCAGTGATTTTCTAGGGTTTGGGCCTTCCCCAGGGGACACTGAAGCTTTCTTT. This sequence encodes CATSDFLGFGPSPGDTEAFF.

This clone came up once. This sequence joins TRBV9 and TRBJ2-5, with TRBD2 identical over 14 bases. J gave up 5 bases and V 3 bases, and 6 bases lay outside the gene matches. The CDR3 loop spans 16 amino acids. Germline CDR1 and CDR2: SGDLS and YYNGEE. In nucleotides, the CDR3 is TGTGCCAGCAGCGCCCGAGGGACTAGCGGGGGTGAGACCCAGTACTTC. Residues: CASSARGTSGGETQYF.

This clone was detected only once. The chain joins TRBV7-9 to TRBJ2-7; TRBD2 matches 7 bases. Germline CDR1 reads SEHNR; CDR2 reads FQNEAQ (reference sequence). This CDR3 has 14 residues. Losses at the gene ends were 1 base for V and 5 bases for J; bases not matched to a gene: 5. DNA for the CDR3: TGTGCCAGCAGCTTAGGGGGAGGGATAAACGAGCAGTACTTC. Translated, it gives CASSLGGGINEQYF.

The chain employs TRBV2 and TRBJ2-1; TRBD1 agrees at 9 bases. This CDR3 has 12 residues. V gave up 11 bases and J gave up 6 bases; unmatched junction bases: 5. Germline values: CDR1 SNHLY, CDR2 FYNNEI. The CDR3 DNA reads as TGTGCCGACGGACAGGGGAGCAATGAGCAGTTCTTC. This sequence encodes CADGQGSNEQFF.

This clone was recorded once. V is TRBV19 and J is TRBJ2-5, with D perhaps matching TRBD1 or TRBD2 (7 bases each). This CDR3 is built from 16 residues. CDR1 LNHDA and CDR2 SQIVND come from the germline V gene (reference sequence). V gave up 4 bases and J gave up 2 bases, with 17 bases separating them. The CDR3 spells CASSRGGTAPQETQYF. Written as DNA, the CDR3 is TGTGCCAGTAGTAGGGGGGGGACAGCTCCTCAAGAGACCCAGTACTTC.

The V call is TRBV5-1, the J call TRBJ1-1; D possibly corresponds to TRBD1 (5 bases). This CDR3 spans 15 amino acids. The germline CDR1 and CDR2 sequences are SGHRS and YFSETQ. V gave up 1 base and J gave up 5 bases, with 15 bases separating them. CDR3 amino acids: CASSLPQGAGTEAFF. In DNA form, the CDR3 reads TGCGCCAGCAGCTTGCCCCAAGGGGCGGGGACTGAAGCTTTCTTT. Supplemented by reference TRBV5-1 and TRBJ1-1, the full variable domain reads KAGVTQTPRYLIKTRGQQVTLSCSPISGHRSVSWYQQTPGQGLQFLFEYFSETQRNKGNFPGRFSGRQFSNSRSEMNVSTLELGDSALYLCASSLPQGAGTEAFFGQGTRLTVV.

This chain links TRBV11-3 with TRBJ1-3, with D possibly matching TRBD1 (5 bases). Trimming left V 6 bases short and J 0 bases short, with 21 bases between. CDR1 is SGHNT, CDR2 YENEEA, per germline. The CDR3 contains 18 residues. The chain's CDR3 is CASSFITGTVSSGNTIYF. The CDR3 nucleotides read TGTGCCAGCAGTTTCATTACCGGGACGGTGAGCTCTGGAAACACCATATATTTT.

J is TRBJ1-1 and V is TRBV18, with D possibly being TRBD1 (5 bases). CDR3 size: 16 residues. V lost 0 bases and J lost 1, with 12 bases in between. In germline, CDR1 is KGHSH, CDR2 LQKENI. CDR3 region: CASSPPRSGGNTEAFF. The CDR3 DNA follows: TGTGCCAGCTCACCACCGCGGTCGGGGGGGAACACTGAAGCTTTCTTT.

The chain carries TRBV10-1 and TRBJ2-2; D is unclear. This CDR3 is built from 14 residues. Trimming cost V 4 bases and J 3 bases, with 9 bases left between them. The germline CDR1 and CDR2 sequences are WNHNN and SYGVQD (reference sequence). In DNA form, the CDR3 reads TGCGCCAGCAGTGGCAATGTCTACACCGGGGAGCTGTTTTTT. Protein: CASSGNVYTGELFF.

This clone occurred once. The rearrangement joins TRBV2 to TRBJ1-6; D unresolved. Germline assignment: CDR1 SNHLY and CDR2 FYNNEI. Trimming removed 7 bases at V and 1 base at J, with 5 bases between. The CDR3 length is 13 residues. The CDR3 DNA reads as TGTGCCAGCACTATATCCTATAATTCACCCCTCCACTTT. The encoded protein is CASTISYNSPLHF. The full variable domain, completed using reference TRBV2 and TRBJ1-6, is EPEVTQTPSHQVTQMGQEVILRCVPISNHLYFYWYRQILGQKVEFLVSFYNNEISEKSEIFDDQFSVERPDGSNFTLKIRSTKLEDSAMYFCASTISYNSPLHFGNGTRLTVT.

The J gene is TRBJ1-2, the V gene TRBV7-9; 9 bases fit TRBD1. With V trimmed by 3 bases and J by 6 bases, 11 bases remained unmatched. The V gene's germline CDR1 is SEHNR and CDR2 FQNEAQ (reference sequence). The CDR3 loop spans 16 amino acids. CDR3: CASSLGLGTGGDGYTF. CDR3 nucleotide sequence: TGTGCCAGCAGCTTGGGCCTCGGAACAGGGGGCGATGGCTACACCTTC.

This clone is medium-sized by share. The CDR3 here is CASSPLAGEYNEQFF. In DNA, the CDR3 is TGTGCCAGTAGCCCACTAGCGGGCGAGTACAATGAGCAGTTCTTC. This chain uses TRBV19 with TRBJ2-1; 9 bases are a match to TRBD2. This CDR3 contains 15 residues. J lost 4 bases, V lost 6 bases, and 7 bases had no gene match. Germline-derived CDR1 and CDR2 are LNHDA and SQIVND (reference sequence).